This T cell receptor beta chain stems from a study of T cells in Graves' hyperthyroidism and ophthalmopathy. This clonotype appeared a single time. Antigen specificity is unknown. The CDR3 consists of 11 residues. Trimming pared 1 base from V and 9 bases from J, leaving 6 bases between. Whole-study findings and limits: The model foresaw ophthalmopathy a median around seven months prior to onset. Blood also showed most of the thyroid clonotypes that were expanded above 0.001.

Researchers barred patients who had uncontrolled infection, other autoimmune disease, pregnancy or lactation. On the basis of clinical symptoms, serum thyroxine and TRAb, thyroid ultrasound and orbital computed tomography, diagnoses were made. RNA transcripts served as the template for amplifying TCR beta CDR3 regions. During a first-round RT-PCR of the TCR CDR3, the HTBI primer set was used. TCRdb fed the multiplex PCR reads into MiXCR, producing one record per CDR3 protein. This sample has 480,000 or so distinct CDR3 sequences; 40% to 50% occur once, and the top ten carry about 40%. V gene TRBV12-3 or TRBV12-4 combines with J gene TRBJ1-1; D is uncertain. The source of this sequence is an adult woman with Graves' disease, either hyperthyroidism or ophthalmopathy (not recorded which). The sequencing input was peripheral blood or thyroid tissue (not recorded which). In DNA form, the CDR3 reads TGTGCCAGCAGTTTAGGAGGCAAAGCTTTCTTT. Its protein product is CASSLGGKAFF.